These 14 T cell receptor beta chains originate from one sample sequenced in a study of OX40 agonist ivuxolimab in advanced cancers. TCRdb's table, derived via immunoSEQ multiplex PCR, lists solely in-frame clones and lacks some. Of fewer than 50,000 clones in the sample, 91% were seen once. This specimen consisted of CD4+ or CD8+ T cells sorted from blood, obtained in a trial of the OX40 agonist ivuxolimab. The receptors originated from an adult with an advanced solid tumor such as melanoma, head and neck, liver or kidney cancer.

The chain has TRBV4-2 and TRBJ2-7, with D tentatively TRBD2 (6 bases). CDR3 size: 15 residues. Germline CDR1 LGHNA, CDR2 YNFKEQ. V lost 0 bases and J 2 bases, leaving 11 bases between the germline ends. This chain's CDR3 is CASSQESRGTYEQYF. In DNA form, the CDR3 reads TGTGCCAGCAGCCAAGAGTCGCGCGGGACCTACGAGCAGTACTTC.

The CDR3 nucleotides read TGTGCCAGCAGTTTCGTTGGAGGTAATAACTATGGCTACACCTTC. It is translated as CASSFVGGNNYGYTF. The gene calls are TRBV5-6 and TRBJ1-2; D is unclear. CDR1 and CDR2 from the germline V gene are SGHDT and YYEEEE. CDR3 length: 15 amino acids. With 5 bases removed from V and 1 base from J, the gap between germline ends came to 15 bases.

The gene calls are TRBV11-2 and TRBJ1-1; no clear D. The CDR3 runs to 12 residues. Trimming took 1 base from V and 4 from J, leaving 4 bases between them. Germline-derived CDR1 and CDR2 are SGHAT and FQNNGV. The CDR3 loop reads CASSLGVTEAFF. CDR3 DNA sequence: TGTGCCAGCAGCTTAGGGGTCACTGAAGCTTTCTTT.

The CDR3, as DNA: TGTGCCAGCAGTTACACGGGAGGATCAGAGACCCAGTACTTC. This encodes CASSYTGGSETQYF. The rearrangement uses TRBV6-5 and TRBJ2-5, with 7 bases aligning to TRBD2. CDR3 length: 14 residues. Germline V CDR1 and CDR2: MNHEY, SVGAGI. With 2 bases clipped from V and 4 bases from J, the junction kept 4 bases outside the gene matches.

The CDR3 sequence is CASSWDRANTEAFF. The CDR3 DNA reads as TGTGCCAGCAGCTGGGACAGGGCGAACACTGAAGCTTTCTTT. V is TRBV28 and J is TRBJ1-1, with 9 nucleotides matching TRBD1. The CDR3 is made up of 14 amino acids. CDR1 is MDHEN and CDR2 is SYDVKM in the germline V gene. Trimming took 6 bases from V and 1 from J; bases not matched to a gene: 3.

The rearrangement links TRBV25-1 to TRBJ2-1; 12 bases are a match to TRBD2. The CDR3 is made up of 15 amino acids. The germline gives CDR1 MGHDK, CDR2 SYGVNS. V shed 8 bases and J 5 bases; nucleotides not matched to a gene: 7. The CDR3 coding sequence is TGTGCCAGCCGTCTAGCGGGAGGGAGGCACAATGAGCAGTTCTTC. Translating gives CASRLAGGRHNEQFF.

This CDR3 reads CAATGDWIYGYTF. DNA for the CDR3: TGTGCCGCTACAGGGGATTGGATCTATGGCTACACCTTC. The genes are TRBV10-3 and TRBJ1-2, with 7 bases matching TRBD1. Looked up from germline, CDR1 is ENHRY and CDR2 is SYGVKD. With 11 bases clipped from V and 4 bases from J, the junction kept 10 bases outside the gene matches. This CDR3 contains 13 residues.

This sequence joins TRBV5-1 and TRBJ1-1; 7 nucleotides agree with TRBD1. J gave up 0 bases and V 1 base, and 3 bases lay outside the gene matches. Germline CDR1 reads SGHRS; CDR2 reads YFSETQ. CDR3 length: 15 amino acids. Here the CDR3 reads CASSLKRGLNTEAFF. For the CDR3, the DNA is TGCGCCAGCAGCTTGAAGAGGGGGCTGAACACTGAAGCTTTCTTT.

The chain couples TRBV19 to TRBJ1-5, with a weak D call TRBD1 (5 bases). V shed 3 bases and J shed 3 bases, with 12 bases lying between them. The CDR3 has 15 amino acids. Germline V lookup: CDR1 LNHDA, CDR2 SQIVND (reference sequence). The CDR3 DNA is TGTGCCAGTAGTATTCTGGAGGGGAACAATCAGCCCCAGCATTTT. This sequence encodes CASSILEGNNQPQHF.

This clone is termed medium-sized (0.01 to 0.1%). The CDR3 DNA reads as TGTGCCTGGGGACTAGCGGGAGCTGGGGCCAACGTCCTGACTTTC. It yields the protein CAWGLAGAGANVLTF. The gene calls are TRBV30 and TRBJ2-6, with 13 bases aligning to TRBD2. Germline lookup yields CDR1 GTSNPN and CDR2 SVGIG (reference sequence). With V trimmed by 5 bases and J by 2 bases, 0 bases remained unmatched. This CDR3 region has 15 residues.

The chain recombines TRBV13 with TRBJ1-2; 7 nucleotides agree with TRBD1. Per germline, CDR1 PRHDT and CDR2 FYEKMQ (reference sequence). The CDR3 has 13 residues. V lost 1 base and J lost 6; bases outside the gene matches: 2. The DNA for the CDR3 is TGTGCCAGCAGCTTAGACAGGGGAGATGGCTACACCTTC. Translated: CASSLDRGDGYTF.

The chain uses TRBV7-9 and TRBJ2-5, with a possible D match to TRBD1 (6 bases). The CDR3 covers 13 residues. The germline V gene has CDR1 SEHNR and CDR2 FQNEAQ (reference sequence). Trimming cost V 8 bases and J 6 bases, with 16 bases left between them. Here the CDR3 reads CASRWAGDQTQYF. Here the CDR3 DNA reads TGTGCCAGCCGATGGGCAGGGGACCAGACCCAGTACTTC.

CDR3 region: CAVADRSFSPLHF. CDR3 coding DNA: TGTGCCGTTGCCGACCGGTCTTTTTCACCCCTCCACTTT. This chain joins TRBV30 and TRBJ1-6; D gene unclear. The ends were cut back, 8 bases at V and 9 bases at J, with 17 bases in the middle. Per the germline V gene, CDR1 is GTSNPN and CDR2 is SVGIG (reference sequence). This CDR3 spans 13 amino acids.

The chain combines TRBV28 with TRBJ2-1; 8 positions match TRBD2. The CDR3 runs 19 residues. V lost 2 bases and J lost 0; bases outside the gene matches: 12. Germline V gene data show CDR1 as MDHEN and CDR2 as SYDVKM. The CDR3 is CASSLDSSGPPSSYNEQFF. CDR3 DNA sequence: TGTGCCAGCAGTTTAGACTCTAGCGGGCCTCCTAGCTCCTACAATGAGCAGTTCTTC.